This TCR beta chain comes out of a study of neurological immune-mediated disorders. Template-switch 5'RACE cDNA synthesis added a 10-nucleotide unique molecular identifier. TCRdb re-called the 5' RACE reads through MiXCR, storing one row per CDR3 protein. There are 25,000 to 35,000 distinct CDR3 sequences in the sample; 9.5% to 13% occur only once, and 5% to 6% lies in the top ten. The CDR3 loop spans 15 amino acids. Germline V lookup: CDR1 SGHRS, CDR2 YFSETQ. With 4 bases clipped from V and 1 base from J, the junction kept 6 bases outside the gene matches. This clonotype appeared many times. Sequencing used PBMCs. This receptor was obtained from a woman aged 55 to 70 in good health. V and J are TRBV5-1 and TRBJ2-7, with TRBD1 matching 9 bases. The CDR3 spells CASSPTGGLSYEQYF. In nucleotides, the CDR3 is TGCGCCAGCAGCCCTACAGGGGGCTTATCCTACGAGCAGTACTTC.